This T cell receptor beta chain was captured by sequencing in a study of blood T cell repertoires in COVID-19. Study-level background: COVID-19 samples collected from the United States, Italy and Spain covered acute and convalescent phases. Sources were T cells, B-cell-depleted T cells, or PBMCs; the material itself was cDNA or gDNA.

Authors' analysis steps: Counts of nucleated cells, estimated from reference gene primer amplification, were obtained. The table came from immunoSEQ multiplex PCR; TCRdb's copy has only in-frame clones and leaves some out. For V, J and clone size, that table is used; D and trimming come from the DNA. Found here are fewer than 250,000 clones, 83% of them singletons; the top ten hold roughly 2.7%. Germline V gene sequence: CDR1 ENHRY, CDR2 SYGVKD. The CDR3 is made up of 14 amino acids. Trimming removed 0 bases at V and 0 bases at J, with 6 bases between. The TCR comes from a woman aged 40 to 50 with active or convalescent COVID-19. The V call is TRBV10-3, the J call TRBJ2-7, with a tentative D call TRBD2 (5 bases). What was sequenced was peripheral blood. CDR3 sequence (DNA): TGTGCCATCAGTGAGTCTCGGGACTCCTACGAGCAGTACTTC. Translating it yields CAISESRDSYEQYF.